The 29 T cell receptor beta chains listed next were all sequenced from one sample in a study of T cells after posttransplantation cyclophosphamide. Sequencing used immunoSEQ multiplex PCR; TCRdb keeps in-frame clones, though not all of them. Singletons are absent from the sample, which has approximately 41,000 clones. Material: PBMCs. The receptor source for this set is a man in his forties or fifties in good health, CMV-negative, and a related stem cell transplant donor.

This clone was observed a few times. The chain has TRBV9 and TRBJ2-2; D perhaps matches TRBD1 (6 bases). V dropped 3 bases and J dropped 0 bases, with 21 bases sitting between them. CDR3 size: 19 residues. CDR1 and CDR2 (germline): SGDLS, YYNGEE. The CDR3 sequence is CASSARAYTRDTNTGELFF. CDR3 nucleotide sequence: TGTGCCAGCAGCGCCCGTGCCTATACCCGGGACACGAACACCGGGGAGCTGTTTTTT.

This clone was observed at least ten times. This chain connects TRBV6-1 to TRBJ2-7, with a possible D match to TRBD1 (6 bases). CDR3 size: 13 residues. Trimming stripped 6 bases from V and 1 base from J, with 10 bases between. The germline V gene encodes CDR1 MNHNS and CDR2 SASEGT. The CDR3 bases are TGTGCCAGCAGGGGCAGGGGATCCTACGAGCAGTACTTC. It encodes CASRGRGSYEQYF.

This clone was seen ten or more times. Other DNA sequences within the sample encode an identical CDR3. The rearrangement joins TRBV12-5 to TRBJ2-1; D unclear. V gave up 1 base and J gave up 10 bases, with 11 bases separating them. Germline lookup yields CDR1 LGHNT and CDR2 FRNRAP. This CDR3 is built from 13 residues. CDR3 DNA: TGTGCTAGTGGTTTGGCCGGCTCTAGGGAGCAGTTCTTC. This codes for CASGLAGSREQFF.

This clone turned up a few times. J is TRBJ2-3 and V is TRBV5-1; tentatively, D is TRBD2 (6 bases). Germline V lookup: CDR1 SGHRS, CDR2 YFSETQ. Trimming took 0 bases from V and 4 from J, leaving 15 bases between them. The length of the CDR3 is 16 residues. As DNA, the CDR3 is TGCGCCAGCAGCTTGGTCACGGCGGGACGGGCAGATACGCAGTATTTT. Its protein product is CASSLVTAGRADTQYF.

The sample holds many counts of this clone. The junction differs from germline at one of its ends, possibly a read error. The chain is built from TRBV10-3 and TRBJ2-3, with 8 bases that match TRBD2. This CDR3 has 16 residues. The germline V gene encodes CDR1 ENHRY and CDR2 SYGVKD. CDR3 in DNA: TGTGCCATCAGTGAGAAGTCGAGGACTAGCAGAGATACGCAGTATTTT. It specifies CAISEKSRTSRDTQYF.

This clone was seen repeatedly, ten times or more. This rearrangement joins TRBV7-3 to TRBJ2-3; a weak D match, TRBD2 (6 bases). V lost 5 bases, J lost 4 bases, and 16 bases lay in between. The CDR3 is made up of 15 amino acids. The germline gives CDR1 SGHTA, CDR2 FQGTGA. This chain's CDR3 is CASSPPGGEADTQYF. The CDR3 DNA sequence: TGTGCCAGCAGCCCACCAGGAGGGGAGGCAGATACGCAGTATTTT.

This clone was seen at least ten times. The chain employs TRBV9 and TRBJ2-1; D might be TRBD1 (5 bases). The CDR3 length is 16 residues. CDR1 and CDR2 from the germline V gene are SGDLS and YYNGEE. Trimming stripped 2 bases from V and 0 bases from J, with 12 bases between. CDR3 residues: CASSVRPDISYNEQFF. CDR3 nucleotide sequence: TGTGCCAGCAGCGTCCGTCCGGACATCTCCTACAATGAGCAGTTCTTC.

This clone was counted at least ten times. The V call is TRBV11-1, the J call TRBJ1-4; perhaps TRBD1 as D (5 bases). Germline values: CDR1 SGHAT, CDR2 FQDESV (reference sequence). This CDR3 region has 15 residues. With 4 bases removed from V and 9 bases from J, the gap between germline ends came to 18 bases. CDR3 residues: CASSSPGGESKKLFF. DNA of the CDR3: TGTGCCAGCAGCTCGCCGGGAGGGGAATCAAAAAAACTGTTTTTT.

This clone was detected a few times. J is TRBJ2-1 and V is TRBV9; D may be TRBD2 (7 bases). The germline V and J ends were trimmed by 0 bases and 7 bases, with 14 bases remaining between them. CDR3 size: 15 residues. Germline CDR1 reads SGDLS; CDR2 reads YYNGEE. The DNA for the CDR3 is TGTGCCAGCAGCGTAGGAGGGGGGGCGAGAAATGAGCAGTTCTTC. Its translation: CASSVGGGARNEQFF.

The chain links TRBV5-4 to TRBJ2-5, with 9 bases fitting TRBD1. This CDR3 is built from 15 residues. Germline CDR1 and CDR2: SGHNT and YYREEE (reference sequence). Germline trimming cut 0 bases from V and 2 bases from J; bases unmatched to any gene: 2. CDR3 bases: TGTGCCAGCAGCTTGGACAGGGGGCAACAAGAGACCCAGTACTTC. Its protein product is CASSLDRGQQETQYF.

The table lists this clone with many counts. J is TRBJ1-1 and V is TRBV28; D remains ambiguous. The V end lost 7 bases, the J end lost 1 base, and 10 bases lay between the germline ends. Germline CDR1 is MDHEN and CDR2 is SYDVKM. The CDR3 is 13 amino acids. CDR3 protein: CASTPPGNTEAFF. DNA of the CDR3: TGTGCCAGCACTCCTCCAGGGAACACTGAAGCTTTCTTT.

This clone occurred many times. CDR3 sequence (DNA): TGTGCCAGCAGCGGGGGACTAGCGGGAGGGACCTCCTACGAGCAGTACTTC. Translating gives CASSGGLAGGTSYEQYF. The V call is TRBV9, the J call TRBJ2-7; 16 nucleotides align to TRBD2. Germline CDR1 and CDR2: SGDLS and YYNGEE. The trim removed 3 bases at V and 0 bases at J, leaving 3 bases unmatched. The CDR3 extends over 17 amino acids.

This clone occurred many times. The chain has TRBV7-3 and TRBJ2-5; D remains unclear. CDR1 is SGHTA and CDR2 is FQGTGA in the germline V gene. Trimming shortened V by 4 bases and J by 2 bases, and 11 bases separated the two germline ends. The CDR3 runs to 14 residues. CDR3: CASSSGSRQETQYF. CDR3 sequence (DNA): TGTGCCAGCAGCTCCGGGTCTCGTCAAGAGACCCAGTACTTC.

This clone has ten or more counts. This chain uses TRBV6-4 with TRBJ2-2; 13 nucleotides agree with TRBD2. With 6 bases clipped from V and 4 bases from J, the junction kept 2 bases outside the gene matches. This CDR3 region has 15 residues. The germline gives CDR1 MRHNA, CDR2 SNTAGT. For the CDR3, the DNA is TGTGCCAGCAGGAGACTAGCGGGGGGCACCGGGGAGCTGTTTTTT. Translated: CASRRLAGGTGELFF.

This clone was counted many times. The chain is built from TRBV10-1 and TRBJ1-1; 10 nucleotides agree with TRBD1. CDR3 length equals 14 residues. The ends lost 5 bases at V and 4 bases at J; junction bases unmatched: 4. Germline CDR1 reads WNHNN; CDR2 reads SYGVQD (reference sequence). The CDR3 nucleotides read TGCGCCAGCAGTCCGGGACAGGGGAGCACTGAAGCTTTCTTT. It translates to CASSPGQGSTEAFF.

There are many counts of this clone. The chain is built from TRBV5-1 and TRBJ2-2; 8 positions match TRBD1. This CDR3 has 15 amino acids. Germline assignment: CDR1 SGHRS and CDR2 YFSETQ. The trim removed 1 base at V and 5 bases at J, leaving 4 bases unmatched. DNA of the CDR3: TGCGCCAGCAGCTTGTCAGGGGGCGGAACCGGGGAGCTGTTTTTT. This encodes CASSLSGGGTGELFF. The full variable domain, in which reference TRBV5-1 and TRBJ2-2 provide the parts outside the CDR3, is KAGVTQTPRYLIKTRGQQVTLSCSPISGHRSVSWYQQTPGQGLQFLFEYFSETQRNKGNFPGRFSGRQFSNSRSEMNVSTLELGDSALYLCASSLSGGGTGELFFGEGSRLTVL.

The sample holds a few counts of this clone. The chain uses TRBV5-1 and TRBJ1-2, with TRBD1 as a possible D gene (5 bases). Trimming took 7 bases from V and 4 from J, leaving 17 bases between them. Per the germline V gene, CDR1 is SGHRS and CDR2 is YFSETQ. The CDR3 spans 14 residues. CDR3 bases: TGCGCCAGCTCCCAGGGCCTTAATTTCTATGGCTACACCTTC. This encodes CASSQGLNFYGYTF.

This clone was seen ten or more times. The chain has TRBV5-8 and TRBJ2-1, with D unresolved. This CDR3 comprises 14 residues. The germline V gene encodes CDR1 SGHTS and CDR2 YDEGEE. Trimming pared 5 bases from V and 0 bases from J, leaving 9 bases between. The CDR3 nucleotides are TGTGCCAGCAGTTGGGCTTACTCCTACAATGAGCAGTTCTTC. Encoded protein: CASSWAYSYNEQFF.

This clone has at least ten counts. V is TRBV29-1 and J is TRBJ1-1; D uncertain. The CDR3 is 14 residues long. The V end lost 7 bases, the J end lost 3 bases, and 18 bases lay between the germline ends. The germline CDR1 and CDR2 sequences are SQVTM and ANQGSEA. CDR3 coding DNA: TGCAGCGCCATTAGACCGGGGATGGACACTGAAGCTTTCTTT. Translating gives CSAIRPGMDTEAFF. The variable domain in full, with the rest retrieved from reference TRBV29-1 and TRBJ1-1, is SAVISQKPSRDICQRGTSLTIQCQVDSQVTMMFWYRQQPGQSLTLIATANQGSEATYESGFVIDKFPISRPNLTFSTLTVSNMSPEDSSIYLCSAIRPGMDTEAFFGQGTRLTVV.

This clone was found many times. The V call is TRBV19, the J call TRBJ1-5; D not certain. CDR1 is LNHDA and CDR2 is SQIVND in the germline V gene (reference sequence). The CDR3 loop spans 12 amino acids. V lost 1 base, J lost 11 bases, and 9 bases lay in between. In DNA, the CDR3 is TGTGCCAGTAGTATAGGCACCCGGGCCCAGCATTTT. It translates to CASSIGTRAQHF.

This clone was seen many times. The chain carries TRBV10-1 and TRBJ1-1; 7 bases align to TRBD1. The CDR3 runs to 13 residues. J lost 4 bases, V lost 3 bases, and 2 bases had no gene match. Germline loops: CDR1 WNHNN, CDR2 SYGVQD (reference sequence). CDR3 bases: TGCGCCAGCAGTGAACAGGGGAGCACTGAAGCTTTCTTT. Translating gives CASSEQGSTEAFF.

In this sample, this clone turned up many times. V is TRBV5-4 and J is TRBJ2-2; weak D call: TRBD2 (6 bases). The V end was cut by 4 bases, the J end by 6 bases, with 22 bases between. Germline values: CDR1 SGHNT, CDR2 YYREEE (reference sequence). The CDR3 loop spans 17 amino acids. The CDR3 DNA is TGTGCCAGCAGCACCTGGTCGGGGATCGGGGGTGCCGGGGAGCTGTTTTTT. Its protein is CASSTWSGIGGAGELFF.

There are many counts of this clone. The V call is TRBV7-9, the J call TRBJ2-7, with 7 positions matching TRBD2. The CDR3 consists of 17 residues. Germline assignment: CDR1 SEHNR and CDR2 FQNEAQ (reference sequence). V lost 5 bases, J lost 2 bases, and 15 bases stayed unmatched. CDR3 loop: CASSDGGGSGNPYEQYF. The CDR3 nucleotides read TGTGCCAGCAGCGATGGGGGGGGTAGTGGCAACCCCTACGAGCAGTACTTC.

This clone was found many times. The chain employs TRBV9 and TRBJ1-1; D gene uncertain. Germline V lookup: CDR1 SGDLS, CDR2 YYNGEE. V was clipped by 4 bases and J by 1 base, with 17 bases between them. This CDR3 comprises 16 residues. CDR3 sequence reads: CASSQLPSNKNTEAFF. The CDR3 DNA reads TGTGCCAGCAGCCAACTACCATCCAATAAGAACACTGAAGCTTTCTTT.

This clone was recorded at least ten times. The chain is built from TRBV11-2 and TRBJ1-5; D not resolved. Germline V CDR1 and CDR2: SGHAT, FQNNGV. This CDR3 comprises 13 residues. Deletions cut 5 bases from V and 2 bases from J, with 7 bases between. The CDR3 reads CASSPSGNQPQHF. CDR3 in DNA: TGTGCCAGCAGCCCTTCTGGCAATCAGCCCCAGCATTTT.

At least ten counts were recorded for this clone. The CDR3, as DNA: TGTGCCAGCAGTGAAGGTGGGGGGGCATACTATAATTCACCCCTCCACTTT. Protein sequence: CASSEGGGAYYNSPLHF. This sequence joins TRBV6-1 and TRBJ1-6; D might be TRBD1 (6 bases). The ends were cut back, 1 base at V and 3 bases at J, with 13 bases in the middle. Germline-derived CDR1 and CDR2 are MNHNS and SASEGT. The CDR3 length is 17 residues.

This clone was seen repeatedly, ten times or more. The chain is built from TRBV21-1 and TRBJ2-5; no check of the table's D call, TRBD2, against the DNA was made. TRBV21-1 is described as a pseudogene. The CDR3 is 18 amino acids. DNA of the CDR3: TGTGCCAGCAGCAAGGGACTAGCGGGACAGTCTTCCCAAGAGACCCAGTACTTC. Translation gives CASSKGLAGQSSQETQYF.

This clone came up a few times. The chain employs TRBV2 and TRBJ2-5; a weak D match, TRBD2 (5 bases). The V and J ends lost 5 bases and 11 bases respectively, with 15 bases between them. The CDR3 is 12 residues long. Per germline, CDR1 SNHLY and CDR2 FYNNEI. CDR3: CASSKTGTEQYF. CDR3 DNA sequence: TGTGCCAGCAGTAAAACGGGAACGGAGCAGTACTTC.

This clone has a count of ten or more. The rearrangement joins TRBV7-6 to TRBJ2-3; 10 nucleotides line up with TRBD2. The V segment lost 6 bases and the J segment 0 bases; nucleotides outside the gene matches: 6. The V gene's germline CDR1 is SGHVS and CDR2 FNYEAQ. This CDR3 contains 16 residues. CDR3 in DNA: TGTGCCAGCAGTTTAACACTAGCGGGGAGCACAGATACGCAGTATTTT. Translating gives CASSLTLAGSTDTQYF.